A single sample is the source of the 23 T cell receptor beta chains below, sequenced in a study of regulatory T cells in long-lasting Graves disease. In building TCR beta libraries, iRepertoire HTBI primers were used together with Arm-PCR of CDR3 regions. TCRdb processed the multiplex PCR reads anew with MiXCR; each CDR3 protein has one entry. Of hundreds of thousands of distinct CDR3 sequences listed, 16% are singletons. Time point specified: newly diagnosed GD, antithyroid drugs for less than 3 months. The TCR library was made from RNA extracted from PBMCs. These data were likewise used in another study, on T cells in Graves' hyperthyroidism and ophthalmopathy.

The starting material was peripheral blood mononuclear cells (PBMCs), obtained at new diagnosis, from a patient treated with antithyroid drugs. Source of these receptors: a woman in her 30s with Graves disease.

The chain employs TRBV25-1 and TRBJ2-5; the D gene is possibly TRBD2 (6 bases). The germline gives CDR1 MGHDK, CDR2 SYGVNS. V lost 1 base, J lost 0 bases, and 15 bases lay in between. CDR3 size: 17 residues. CDR3: CASSELRKREDQETQYF. As DNA, the CDR3 is TGTGCCAGCAGTGAATTAAGGAAGAGGGAGGACCAAGAGACCCAGTACTTC.

This clonotype was observed many times. The chain carries TRBV18 and TRBJ2-3, with D uncertain. The CDR3 totals 15 residues. V lost 2 bases and J 6 bases, leaving 15 bases between the germline ends. Germline V gene sequence: CDR1 KGHSH, CDR2 LQKENI. The CDR3 nucleotides read TGTGCCAGCTCACCAATCAAGGATCTATCGGATACGCAGTATTTT. Translated, it gives CASSPIKDLSDTQYF.

This clonotype has a handful of counts. The chain is built from TRBV6-1 and TRBJ1-2, with D possibly TRBD1 on 5 matching bases. CDR1 is MNHNS and CDR2 is SASEGT in the germline V gene. V was clipped by 1 base and J by 2 bases, with 11 bases between them. This CDR3 has 15 amino acids. Here the CDR3 DNA reads TGTGCCAGCAGTGAAGGGGACGAACCCAACTATGGCTACACCTTC. Translating it yields CASSEGDEPNYGYTF.

This clonotype was recorded many times. The chain recombines TRBV28 with TRBJ2-1; D might be TRBD2 (6 bases). This CDR3 has 15 amino acids. The germline V gene encodes CDR1 MDHEN and CDR2 SYDVKM. V lost 7 bases, J lost 0 bases, and 13 bases lay in between. CDR3 nucleotide sequence: TGTGCCAGCATTGGGCTAGCGCGCTCCTACAATGAGCAGTTCTTC. This sequence encodes CASIGLARSYNEQFF. The full variable domain, rest sourced from reference TRBV28 and TRBJ2-1, is DVKVTQSSRYLVKRTGEKVFLECVQDMDHENMFWYRQDPGLGLRLIYFSYDVKMKEKGDIPEGYSVSREKKERFSLILESASTNQTSMYLCASIGLARSYNEQFFGPGTRLTVL.

This clonotype was counted only a few times. The rearrangement uses TRBV20-1 and TRBJ1-6, with D perhaps matching TRBD1 (5 bases). Germline V gene lookup returns CDR1 DFQATT and CDR2 SNEGSKA (reference sequence). Deletions cut 2 bases from V and 10 bases from J, with 9 bases between. The CDR3 sequence is 12 residues long. The DNA for the CDR3 is TGCAGTGCTAGATCTGGGGCCTCACCCCTCCACTTT. As protein: CSARSGASPLHF.

This clonotype was counted many times. This sequence joins TRBV7-9 and TRBJ2-7, with D possibly being TRBD1 or TRBD2 (5 bases each). Trimming removed 0 bases from V and 0 bases from J, with 9 bases in between. From germline, CDR1 is SEHNR and CDR2 FQNEAQ (reference sequence). The CDR3 length is 15 residues. The CDR3 loop reads CASSLAGTPSYEQYF. DNA for the CDR3: TGTGCCAGCAGCTTAGCGGGGACCCCCTCCTACGAGCAGTACTTC. The full variable domain, its missing parts supplied by reference TRBV7-9 and TRBJ2-7, is DTGVSQNPRHKITKRGQNVTFRCDPISEHNRLYWYRQTLGQGPEFLTYFQNEAQLEKSRLLSDRFSAERPKGSFSTLEIQRTEQGDSAMYLCASSLAGTPSYEQYFGPGTRLTVT.

This chain connects TRBV7-2 to TRBJ2-3; a possible D gene is TRBD2 (6 bases). CDR1 is SGHTA and CDR2 is FQGNSA in the germline V gene. The CDR3 is 15 amino acids. Trimming cost V 0 bases and J 6 bases, with 13 bases left between them. The CDR3 DNA is TGTGCCAGCAGCTTAGCTATCGGGAGTGCGGATACGCAGTATTTT. This sequence encodes CASSLAIGSADTQYF.

This clonotype was seen many times. The V call is TRBV19, the J call TRBJ1-1, with D unresolved. This CDR3 contains 14 residues. Per the germline V gene, CDR1 is LNHDA and CDR2 is SQIVND (reference sequence). V was clipped by 3 bases and J by 0 bases, with 8 bases between them. DNA of the CDR3: TGTGCCAGTAGTATGCGGCGAATGAACACTGAAGCTTTCTTT. Protein product: CASSMRRMNTEAFF.

This clonotype was seen at least ten times. The chain joins TRBV28 to TRBJ2-1; possible D gene TRBD1, 6 bases. Trimming removed 8 bases at V and 4 bases at J, with 12 bases between. The CDR3 covers 13 residues. Germline loops: CDR1 MDHEN, CDR2 SYDVKM. The CDR3 here is CASFERGYNEQFF. The CDR3 nucleotides are TGTGCCAGCTTCGAGAGGGGGTACAATGAGCAGTTCTTC.

As for this clonotype: A read error is the likely source, as a far larger clone sits one nucleotide away. V usage is TRBV7-9 and J usage is TRBJ2-3; D gene ambiguous. The germline V gene has CDR1 SEHNR and CDR2 FQNEAQ (reference sequence). This CDR3 has 13 residues. The CDR3 protein is CAGSSRPADTQYF. The CDR3 DNA reads as TGTGCCGGCAGCTCCCGCCCGGCAGATACGCAGTATTTT. The whole variable domain, filled in from reference TRBV7-9 and TRBJ2-3, reads DTGVSQNPRHKITKRGQNVTFRCDPISEHNRLYWYRQTLGQGPEFLTYFQNEAQLEKSRLLSDRFSAERPKGSFSTLEIQRTEQGDSAMYLCAGSSRPADTQYFGPGTRLTVL.

A word on this clonotype: A much larger clone lies one base from this, so it may be a read error. This chain joins TRBV9 and TRBJ1-1; TRBD1 might be the D (6 bases). Germline V gene sequence: CDR1 SGDLS, CDR2 YYNGEE. There are 14 residues in the CDR3. The CDR3 region is CASSVQGLNTEACF. The DNA of the CDR3 is TGTGCCAGCAGCGTACAGGGGCTGAACACTGAAGCTTGCTTT.

This clonotype was seen repeatedly, ten times or more. The junction departs from germline at one end; a sequencing error may be responsible. The genes are TRBV12-3 or TRBV12-4 and TRBJ2-2; 8 bases line up with TRBD2. This CDR3 is built from 15 residues. CDR3 DNA: TGTGCCAGCAGTGTAGCGGGGAATTACCCCGGGGAGCTGTTTTTT. As protein: CASSVAGNYPGELFF.

V gene TRBV12-5 combines with J gene TRBJ2-1, with a weak D call TRBD2 (6 bases). V shed 5 bases and J shed 6 bases, with 14 bases lying between them. CDR3 length: 14 amino acids. CDR1 and CDR2 from the germline V gene are LGHNT and FRNRAP. This CDR3 is CASGLGGSANEQFF. The CDR3 bases are TGTGCTAGTGGTCTAGGAGGGAGTGCCAATGAGCAGTTCTTC. Complete variable domain (other parts from reference TRBV12-5 and TRBJ2-1): DARVTQTPRHKVTEMGQEVTMRCQPILGHNTVFWYRQTMMQGLELLAYFRNRAPLDDSGMPKDRFSAEMPDATLATLKIQPSEPRDSAVYFCASGLGGSANEQFFGPGTRLTVL.

This clonotype was detected a few times. The chain has TRBV20-1 and TRBJ2-5; TRBD2 aligns across 10 bases. The CDR3 has 13 amino acids. After removal of 2 bases from V and 9 bases from J, the junction contained 6 bases not matched to a gene. Germline values: CDR1 DFQATT, CDR2 SNEGSKA (reference sequence). The CDR3, as DNA: TGCAGTGCTAGACTAGCGGGAGCTGAGGCCCAGTACTTC. Residues: CSARLAGAEAQYF.

Ten or more counts support this clonotype. The chain links TRBV28 to TRBJ1-1; D is perhaps TRBD1 (5 bases). The V and J ends lost 6 bases and 6 bases respectively, with 14 bases between them. The length of the CDR3 is 13 residues. Germline values: CDR1 MDHEN, CDR2 SYDVKM. The CDR3 DNA follows: TGTGCCAGCAGGTATTCTTGGGGCGCTGAAGCTTTCTTT. Translation: CASRYSWGAEAFF.

This clonotype was seen a few times. The chain is built from TRBV5-6 and TRBJ1-2, with unresolved D. V dropped 7 bases and J dropped 1 base, with 11 bases sitting between them. Germline values: CDR1 SGHDT, CDR2 YYEEEE. The CDR3 loop spans 13 amino acids. CDR3 DNA sequence: TGTGCCAGCGGACCCGGGGTTAACTATGGCTACACCTTC. Amino acids: CASGPGVNYGYTF.

This clonotype was counted at least ten times. V and J are TRBV28 and TRBJ2-3, with no clear D. Germline values: CDR1 MDHEN, CDR2 SYDVKM. This CDR3 has 14 residues. V lost 8 bases and J 2 bases, leaving 14 bases between the germline ends. The CDR3 loop is CASALPGPTDTQYF. In nucleotides, the CDR3 is TGTGCCAGCGCATTGCCGGGTCCCACAGATACGCAGTATTTT.

This clonotype was seen ten or more times. The V and J genes are TRBV18 and TRBJ1-1; tentative D call: TRBD1 (6 bases). The CDR3 is 15 amino acids. Trimming left V 3 bases short and J 8 bases short, with 19 bases between. The V gene's germline CDR1 is KGHSH and CDR2 LQKENI. The CDR3: CASSPTLGGASEAFF. The CDR3 DNA reads TGTGCCAGCTCACCGACCCTTGGGGGGGCGTCCGAAGCTTTCTTT.

This clonotype occurred a few times. The genes are TRBV10-3 and TRBJ2-1; D possibly corresponds to TRBD2 (6 bases). The CDR3 runs to 15 residues. V lost 6 bases to trimming and J lost 6 bases, with 18 bases between them. Germline lookup yields CDR1 ENHRY and CDR2 SYGVKD. CDR3 bases: TGTGCCATCAGCGACCGGGACTCAATGAGCAATGAGCAGTTCTTC. Protein: CAISDRDSMSNEQFF.

The chain joins TRBV7-2 to TRBJ2-1; D is possibly TRBD2 (5 bases). V was shortened by 5 bases and J by 4 bases, with 18 bases between the two germline ends. In germline, CDR1 is SGHTA, CDR2 FQGNSA. The CDR3 has 16 amino acids. CDR3 nucleotide sequence: TGTGCCAGCAGCGCCGGCACTGGCGGGCGATACAATGAGCAGTTCTTC. Protein sequence: CASSAGTGGRYNEQFF.

The chain joins TRBV6-1 to TRBJ2-2, with 11 positions matching TRBD2. The V gene's germline CDR1 is MNHNS and CDR2 SASEGT. The CDR3 spans 18 residues. V was clipped by 4 bases and J by 1 base; unmatched bases: 8. As DNA, the CDR3 is TGTGCCAGCAGTGGTCTAGCGGGAGGCCTCGGGAACACCGGGGAGCTGTTTTTT. Encoded protein: CASSGLAGGLGNTGELFF.

This clonotype was recorded many times. The chain uses TRBV5-6 and TRBJ2-1, with 11 bases matching TRBD2. The germline V gene has CDR1 SGHDT and CDR2 YYEEEE. This CDR3 has 15 residues. V gave up 0 bases and J gave up 7 bases; unmatched junction bases: 3. CDR3 in amino acids: CASSLVTSGSNEQFF. CDR3 nucleotides: TGTGCCAGCAGCTTGGTTACTAGCGGGAGTAATGAGCAGTTCTTC.

In its sample, this clonotype was seen many times. This sequence joins TRBV18 and TRBJ2-1, with 7 bases matching TRBD2. The length of the CDR3 is 13 residues. Trimming cost V 6 bases and J 6 bases; bases outside gene matches: 5. The V gene's germline CDR1 is KGHSH and CDR2 LQKENI. For the CDR3, the DNA is TGTGCCAGCTCTCCAACTAGCGCCAATGAGCAGTTCTTC. Its translation is CASSPTSANEQFF. Combining the CDR3 with reference TRBV18 and TRBJ2-1 gives the whole variable domain NAGVMQNPRHLVRRRGQEARLRCSPMKGHSHVYWYRQLPEEGLKFMVYLQKENIIDESGMPKERFSAEFPKEGPSILRIQQVVRGDSAAYFCASSPTSANEQFFGPGTRLTVL.